This T cell receptor beta chain was recorded in a study of T cell responses to AZD1222 COVID-19 vaccine. Deletions cut 4 bases from V and 1 base from J, with 15 bases between. Germline loops: CDR1 LGHDT, CDR2 YNNKEL (reference sequence). CDR3 length equals 16 residues. Some clones are missing from TCRdb's copy, which holds only in-frame ones; the method was immunoSEQ multiplex PCR. Here the sample spans 120,000 or so clones, about nine tenths being singletons. The rearrangement uses TRBV3-1 (or the pseudogene TRBV3-2) and TRBJ2-3; D uncertain. The sequence was obtained from an adult in good health. Here the sequenced sample was peripheral blood, taken on day 0 of AZD1222 vaccination. The CDR3 region has the DNA TGTGCCAGCAGCCCCCAAAGAGAGTGGGGCACAGATACGCAGTATTTT. Translation gives CASSPQREWGTDTQYF.